Each of the 14 T cell receptor beta chains below was sequenced from the same sample in a study of blood T cell repertoires in COVID-19. Here immunoSEQ multiplex PCR was the method, and the copy in TCRdb shows in-frame clones only, minus some. The sample shows tens of thousands of clones, roughly nine tenths of them seen only once. What was sequenced was peripheral blood. The receptors stem from a man aged 60 to 69 with acute or convalescent COVID-19.

The chain carries TRBV9 and TRBJ1-1, with D perhaps matching TRBD1 (5 bases). With 2 bases removed from V and 1 base from J, the gap between germline ends came to 9 bases. Germline V gene lookup returns CDR1 SGDLS and CDR2 YYNGEE. The CDR3 totals 14 residues. The CDR3 protein is CASSVDIQNTEAFF. The DNA of the CDR3 is TGTGCCAGCAGCGTGGACATTCAGAACACTGAAGCTTTCTTT.

The genes are TRBV2 and TRBJ1-4; possible D gene TRBD1, 6 bases. CDR1 and CDR2 from the germline V gene are SNHLY and FYNNEI. The germline V and J ends were trimmed by 6 bases and 5 bases, with 13 bases remaining between them. The CDR3 has 14 amino acids. The CDR3 DNA reads as TGTGCCAGCAGATACAGGGCTCAAAATGAAAAACTGTTTTTT. Translating gives CASRYRAQNEKLFF.

This clone was seen a single time. V usage is TRBV2 and J usage is TRBJ1-5; D is ambiguous. The CDR3 has 12 residues. Between the trimmed V and J ends, which lost 11 bases and 2 bases, there was a span of 10 bases. Germline values: CDR1 SNHLY, CDR2 FYNNEI. The CDR3 region has the DNA TGTGCCCTCGGTGATCGCAATCAGCCCCAGCATTTT. Amino acid sequence: CALGDRNQPQHF.

CDR3 amino acids: CASSAGLAGETQYF. Here the CDR3 DNA reads TGTGCCAGCAGCGCCGGACTAGCTGGCGAGACCCAGTACTTC. The V call is TRBV9, the J call TRBJ2-5; 8 positions agree with TRBD2. The CDR3 length is 14 residues. The ends lost 3 bases at V and 5 bases at J; junction bases unmatched: 6. From germline, CDR1 is SGDLS and CDR2 YYNGEE. Full variable domain (rest looked up from reference TRBV9 and TRBJ2-5): DSGVTQTPKHLITATGQRVTLRCSPRSGDLSVYWYQQSLDQGLQFLIQYYNGEERAKGNILERFSAQQFPDLHSELNLSSLELGDSALYFCASSAGLAGETQYFGPGTRLLVL.

The chain links TRBV3-1 (or the pseudogene TRBV3-2) to TRBJ2-5; 10 bases match TRBD2. V dropped 0 bases and J dropped 5; count of bases not matched to a gene: 6. The CDR3 is made up of 16 amino acids. CDR1 and CDR2 from the germline V gene are LGHDT and YNNKEL (reference sequence). The CDR3 protein is CASSQEASGGGETQYF. DNA of the CDR3: TGTGCCAGCAGCCAAGAGGCTAGCGGGGGCGGGGAGACCCAGTACTTC.

The chain uses TRBV12-5 and TRBJ1-6; D is possibly TRBD1 (6 bases). The CDR3 is 14 residues long. CDR1 and CDR2 (germline): LGHNT, FRNRAP. Trimming left V 1 base short and J 7 bases short, with 8 bases between. The CDR3 nucleotides are TGTGCTAGTGGTTTGGGGACAGAGAATTCACCCCTCCACTTT. Encoded protein: CASGLGTENSPLHF. The complete variable domain, with remaining parts taken from reference TRBV12-5 and TRBJ1-6, reads DARVTQTPRHKVTEMGQEVTMRCQPILGHNTVFWYRQTMMQGLELLAYFRNRAPLDDSGMPKDRFSAEMPDATLATLKIQPSEPRDSAVYFCASGLGTENSPLHFGNGTRLTVT.

The rearrangement links TRBV27 to TRBJ2-1; TRBD1 aligns across 8 bases. Germline lookup yields CDR1 MNHEY and CDR2 SMNVEV (reference sequence). The CDR3 is made up of 16 amino acids. V dropped 5 bases and J dropped 8; count of bases not matched to a gene: 14. CDR3 sequence: CASSAVGAGGFHEQFF. In DNA form, the CDR3 reads TGTGCCAGCAGTGCCGTCGGGGCAGGGGGCTTCCATGAGCAGTTCTTC.

This rearrangement joins TRBV5-4 to TRBJ1-2, with D uncertain. Germline CDR1 is SGHNT and CDR2 is YYREEE (reference sequence). Trimming shortened V by 3 bases and J by 6 bases, and 12 bases separated the two germline ends. The CDR3 length is 13 residues. The CDR3 sequence: CASSSYSKDGYTF. CDR3 nucleotides: TGTGCCAGCAGCTCGTACTCAAAAGATGGCTACACCTTC.

This clone is a singleton in its sample. The genes are TRBV5-6 and TRBJ2-4; 9 nucleotides agree with TRBD1. The germline gives CDR1 SGHDT, CDR2 YYEEEE. V shed 0 bases and J 1 base; nucleotides not matched to a gene: 8. This CDR3 comprises 18 residues. The CDR3 DNA follows: TGTGCCAGCAGCTTGGACGGTATAGGACAGGGGGCCAAAAACATTCAGTACTTC. It encodes CASSLDGIGQGAKNIQYF.

This clone was picked up a small number of times. The rearrangement uses TRBV18 and TRBJ1-5, with 9 bases identical to TRBD1. Trimming cost V 4 bases and J 4 bases; bases outside gene matches: 8. Germline assignment: CDR1 KGHSH and CDR2 LQKENI. The CDR3 consists of 16 residues. CDR3 sequence reads: CASSRLRDRENQPQHF. The CDR3, as DNA: TGTGCCAGCTCACGACTTCGGGACAGGGAAAATCAGCCCCAGCATTTT.

This chain uses TRBV7-3 with TRBJ2-2; D is undetermined. CDR3 size: 13 residues. Trimming shortened V by 0 bases and J by 5 bases, and 4 bases separated the two germline ends. Germline V gives CDR1 SGHTA, CDR2 FQGTGA. The CDR3 spells CASSLTQTGELFF. As DNA, the CDR3 is TGTGCCAGCAGCTTAACCCAAACCGGGGAGCTGTTTTTT.

This chain uses TRBV15 with TRBJ1-5, with 7 bases matching TRBD1. The V and J ends lost 0 bases and 6 bases, in that order; junction bases with no gene match: 5. From germline, CDR1 is LNHNV and CDR2 YYDKDF (reference sequence). The CDR3 has 15 residues. CDR3 nucleotides: TGTGCCACCAGCAGAGATAGGGGGCAGGGTCAGCCCCAGCATTTT. Translation: CATSRDRGQGQPQHF.

This chain's CDR3 is CATSRDHGPRGNTEAFF. CDR3 nucleotide sequence: TGTGCCACCAGCAGAGATCATGGCCCAAGGGGAAACACTGAAGCTTTCTTT. V is TRBV15 and J is TRBJ1-1; possibly TRBD1 for D (5 bases). CDR1 LNHNV and CDR2 YYDKDF come from the germline V gene (reference sequence). Trimming shortened V by 0 bases and J by 2 bases, and 16 bases separated the two germline ends. This CDR3 contains 17 residues. The full variable domain, rest sourced from reference TRBV15 and TRBJ1-1, is DAMVIQNPRYQVTQFGKPVTLSCSQTLNHNVMYWYQQKSSQAPKLLFHYYDKDFNNEADTPDNFQSRRPNTSFCFLDIRSPGLGDTAMYLCATSRDHGPRGNTEAFFGQGTRLTVV.

The CDR3 sequence: CASSFVFSGGGRQNEQFF. The CDR3 DNA follows: TGTGCCAGCAGTTTTGTTTTTAGCGGGGGCGGGCGGCAGAATGAGCAGTTCTTC. V is TRBV27 and J is TRBJ2-1; 9 bases agree with TRBD2. Looked up from germline, CDR1 is MNHEY and CDR2 is SMNVEV (reference sequence). The V segment lost 3 bases and the J segment 7 bases; nucleotides outside the gene matches: 16. There are 18 residues in the CDR3.